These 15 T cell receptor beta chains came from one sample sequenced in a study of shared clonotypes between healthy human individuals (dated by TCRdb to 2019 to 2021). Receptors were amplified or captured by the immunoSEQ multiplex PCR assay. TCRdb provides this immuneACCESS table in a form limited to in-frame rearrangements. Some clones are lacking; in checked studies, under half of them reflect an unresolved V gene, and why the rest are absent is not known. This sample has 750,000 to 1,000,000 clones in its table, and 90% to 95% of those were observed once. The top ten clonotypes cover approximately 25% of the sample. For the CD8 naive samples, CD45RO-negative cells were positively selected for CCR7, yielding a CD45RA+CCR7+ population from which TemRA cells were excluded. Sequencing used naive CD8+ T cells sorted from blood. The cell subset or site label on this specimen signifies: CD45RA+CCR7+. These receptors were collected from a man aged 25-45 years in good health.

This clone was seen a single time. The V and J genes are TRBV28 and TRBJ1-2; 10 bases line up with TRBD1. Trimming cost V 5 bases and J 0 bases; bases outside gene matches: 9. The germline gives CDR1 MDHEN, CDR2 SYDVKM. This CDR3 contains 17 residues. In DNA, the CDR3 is TGTGCCAGCAGTCCTCTACCCGGGACAGGGGCTAACTATGGCTACACCTTC. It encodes CASSPLPGTGANYGYTF.

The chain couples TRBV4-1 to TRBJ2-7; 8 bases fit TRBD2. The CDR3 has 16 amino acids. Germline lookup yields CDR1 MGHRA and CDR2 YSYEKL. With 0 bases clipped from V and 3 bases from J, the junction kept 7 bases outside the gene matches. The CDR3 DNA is TGCGCCAGCAGCCAAGATAAGGGGACTAGATACTACGAGCAGTACTTC. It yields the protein CASSQDKGTRYYEQYF.

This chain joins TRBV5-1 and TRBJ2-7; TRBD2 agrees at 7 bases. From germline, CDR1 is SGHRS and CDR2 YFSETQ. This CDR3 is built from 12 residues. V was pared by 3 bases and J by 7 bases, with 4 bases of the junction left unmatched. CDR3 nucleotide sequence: TGCGCCAGCAGCTGGGAGCGGGGAGAGCAGTACTTC. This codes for CASSWERGEQYF.

For the CDR3, the DNA is TGTGCCAGCATCGGACAGGGTCCTACAGATACGCAGTATTTT. Protein product: CASIGQGPTDTQYF. The genes are TRBV27 and TRBJ2-3; 8 nucleotides agree with TRBD1. The CDR3 extends over 14 amino acids. Per germline, CDR1 MNHEY and CDR2 SMNVEV (reference sequence). V lost 7 bases, J lost 3 bases, and 6 bases stayed unmatched.

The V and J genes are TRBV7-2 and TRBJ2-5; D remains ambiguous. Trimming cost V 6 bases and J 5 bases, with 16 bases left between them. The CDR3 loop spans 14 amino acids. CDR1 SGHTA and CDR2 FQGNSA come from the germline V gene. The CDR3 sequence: CASSPPPPAETQYF. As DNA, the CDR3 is TGTGCCAGCAGTCCCCCACCGCCCGCGGAGACCCAGTACTTC.

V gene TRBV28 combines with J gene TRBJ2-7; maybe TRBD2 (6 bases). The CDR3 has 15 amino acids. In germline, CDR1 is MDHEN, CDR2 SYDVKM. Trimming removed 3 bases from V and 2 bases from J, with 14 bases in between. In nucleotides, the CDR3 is TGTGCCAGCAGTTTTGTTGCGGGGTCTCCCTACGAGCAGTACTTC. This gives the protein CASSFVAGSPYEQYF.

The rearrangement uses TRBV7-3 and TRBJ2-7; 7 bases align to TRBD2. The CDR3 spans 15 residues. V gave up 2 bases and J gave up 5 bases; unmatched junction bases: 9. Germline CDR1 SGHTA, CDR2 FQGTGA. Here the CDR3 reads CASSLGWGGSHEQYF. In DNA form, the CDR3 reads TGTGCCAGCAGCTTAGGTTGGGGCGGGAGCCACGAGCAGTACTTC.

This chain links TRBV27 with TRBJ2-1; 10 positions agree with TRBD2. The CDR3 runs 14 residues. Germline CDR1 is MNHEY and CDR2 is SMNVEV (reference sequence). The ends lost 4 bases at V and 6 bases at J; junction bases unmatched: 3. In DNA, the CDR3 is TGTGCCAGCAGTTGGGCTAGCGGGAGCAATGAGCAGTTCTTC. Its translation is CASSWASGSNEQFF.

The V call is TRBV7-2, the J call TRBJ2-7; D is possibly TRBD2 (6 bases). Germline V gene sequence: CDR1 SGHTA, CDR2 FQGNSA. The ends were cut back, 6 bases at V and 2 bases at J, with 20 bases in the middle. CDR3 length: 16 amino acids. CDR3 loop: CASSPERVRGTYEQYF. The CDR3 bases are TGTGCCAGCAGTCCGGAGCGTGTGCGGGGAACCTACGAGCAGTACTTC. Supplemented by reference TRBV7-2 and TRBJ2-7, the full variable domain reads GAGVSQSPSNKVTEKGKDVELRCDPISGHTALYWYRQSLGQGLEFLIYFQGNSAPDKSGLPSDRFSAERTGGSVSTLTIQRTQQEDSAVYLCASSPERVRGTYEQYFGPGTRLTVT.

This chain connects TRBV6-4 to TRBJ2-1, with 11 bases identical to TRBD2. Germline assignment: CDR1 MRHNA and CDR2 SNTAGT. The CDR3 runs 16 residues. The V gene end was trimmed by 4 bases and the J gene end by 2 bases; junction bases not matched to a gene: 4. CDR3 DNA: TGTGCCAGCAGTGTGGGGACTAGCGGACCCTACAATGAGCAGTTCTTC. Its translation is CASSVGTSGPYNEQFF.

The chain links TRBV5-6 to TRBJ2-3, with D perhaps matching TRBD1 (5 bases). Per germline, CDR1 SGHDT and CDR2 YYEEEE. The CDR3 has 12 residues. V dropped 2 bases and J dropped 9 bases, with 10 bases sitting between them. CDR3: CASSLGVGTQYF. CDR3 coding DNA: TGTGCCAGCAGCTTAGGGGTAGGGACGCAGTATTTT.

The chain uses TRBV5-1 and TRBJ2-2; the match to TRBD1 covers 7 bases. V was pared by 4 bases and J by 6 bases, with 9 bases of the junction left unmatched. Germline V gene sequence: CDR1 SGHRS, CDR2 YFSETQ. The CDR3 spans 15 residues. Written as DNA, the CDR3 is TGCGCCAGCAGCATTGACAGGGACCTGTCCGGGGAGCTGTTTTTT. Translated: CASSIDRDLSGELFF.

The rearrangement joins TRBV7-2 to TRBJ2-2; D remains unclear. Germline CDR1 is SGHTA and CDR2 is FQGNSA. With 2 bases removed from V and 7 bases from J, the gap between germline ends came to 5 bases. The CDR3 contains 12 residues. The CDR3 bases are TGTGCCAGCAGCTTATTTCACGGGGAGCTGTTTTTT. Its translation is CASSLFHGELFF. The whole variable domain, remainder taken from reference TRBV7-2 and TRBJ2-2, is GAGVSQSPSNKVTEKGKDVELRCDPISGHTALYWYRQSLGQGLEFLIYFQGNSAPDKSGLPSDRFSAERTGGSVSTLTIQRTQQEDSAVYLCASSLFHGELFFGEGSRLTVL.

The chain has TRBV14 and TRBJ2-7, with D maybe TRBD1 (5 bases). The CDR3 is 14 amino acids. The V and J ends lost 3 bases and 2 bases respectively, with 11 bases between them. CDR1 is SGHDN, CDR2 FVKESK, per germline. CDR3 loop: CASSQGVGPYEQYF. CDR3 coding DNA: TGTGCCAGCAGCCAGGGCGTGGGGCCCTACGAGCAGTACTTC.

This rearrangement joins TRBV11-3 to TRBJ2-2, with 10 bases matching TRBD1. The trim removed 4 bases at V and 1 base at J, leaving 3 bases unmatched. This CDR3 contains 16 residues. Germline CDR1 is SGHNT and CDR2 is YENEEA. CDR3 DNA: TGTGCCAGCAGCTCGCGGGACAGGGGGAACACCGGGGAGCTGTTTTTT. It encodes CASSSRDRGNTGELFF.